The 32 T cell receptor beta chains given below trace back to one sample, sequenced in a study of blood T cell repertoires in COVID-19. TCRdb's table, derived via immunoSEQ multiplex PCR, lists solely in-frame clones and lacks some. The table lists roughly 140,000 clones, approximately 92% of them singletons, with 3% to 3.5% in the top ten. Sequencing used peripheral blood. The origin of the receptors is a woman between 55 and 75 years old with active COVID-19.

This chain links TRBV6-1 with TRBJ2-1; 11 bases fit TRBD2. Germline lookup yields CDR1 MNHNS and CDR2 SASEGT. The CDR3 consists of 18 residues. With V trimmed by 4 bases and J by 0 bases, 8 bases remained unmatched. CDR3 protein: CASSGGTSGVASYNEQFF. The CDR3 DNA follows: TGTGCCAGCAGTGGTGGGACTAGCGGAGTGGCCTCCTACAATGAGCAGTTCTTC.

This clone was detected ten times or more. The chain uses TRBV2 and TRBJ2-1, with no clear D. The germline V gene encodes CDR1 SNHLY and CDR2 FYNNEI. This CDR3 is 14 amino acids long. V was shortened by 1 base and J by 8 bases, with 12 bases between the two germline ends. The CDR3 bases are TGTGCCAGCAGTGAAGAGGAGACCAAGGATGAGCAGTTCTTC. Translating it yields CASSEEETKDEQFF.

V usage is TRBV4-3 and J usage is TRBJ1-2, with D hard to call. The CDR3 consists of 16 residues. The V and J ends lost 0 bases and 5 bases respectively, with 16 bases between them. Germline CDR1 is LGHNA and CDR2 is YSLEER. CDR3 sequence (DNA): TGCGCCAGCAGCCAAGAGTCCTCCCACAGCATATATGGCTACACCTTC. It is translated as CASSQESSHSIYGYTF.

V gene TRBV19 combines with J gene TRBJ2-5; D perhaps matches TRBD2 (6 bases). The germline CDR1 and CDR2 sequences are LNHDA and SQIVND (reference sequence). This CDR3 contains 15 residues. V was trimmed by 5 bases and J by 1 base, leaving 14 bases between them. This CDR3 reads CASSLGRDSQETQYF. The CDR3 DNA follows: TGTGCCAGTAGTCTTGGCCGGGACTCCCAAGAGACCCAGTACTTC.

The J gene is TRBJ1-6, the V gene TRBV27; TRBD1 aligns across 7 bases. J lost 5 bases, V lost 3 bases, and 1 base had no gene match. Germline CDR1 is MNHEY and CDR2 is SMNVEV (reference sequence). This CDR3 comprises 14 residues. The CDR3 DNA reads TGTGCCAGCAGTTTCGACAGGGATAATTCACCCCTCCACTTT. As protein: CASSFDRDNSPLHF.

CDR3 region: CASRRGGYTEAFF. The CDR3, as DNA: TGTGCCAGCAGGAGGGGGGGGTACACTGAAGCTTTCTTT. The chain joins TRBV12-3 or TRBV12-4 to TRBJ1-1; maybe TRBD1 (6 bases). This CDR3 region has 13 residues. V dropped 6 bases and J dropped 3 bases, with 11 bases sitting between them.

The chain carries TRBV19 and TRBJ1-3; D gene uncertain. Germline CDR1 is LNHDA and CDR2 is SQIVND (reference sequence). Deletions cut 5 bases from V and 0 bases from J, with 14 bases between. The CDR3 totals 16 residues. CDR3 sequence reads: CASSAAGFSSGNTIYF. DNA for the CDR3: TGTGCCAGTAGTGCGGCGGGGTTCAGCTCTGGAAACACCATATATTTT.

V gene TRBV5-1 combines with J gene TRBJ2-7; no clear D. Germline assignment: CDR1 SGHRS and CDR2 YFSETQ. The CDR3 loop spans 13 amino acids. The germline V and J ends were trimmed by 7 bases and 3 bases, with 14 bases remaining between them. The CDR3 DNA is TGCGCCAGCGCTCCTACTACCCTCTACGAGCAGTACTTC. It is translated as CASAPTTLYEQYF.

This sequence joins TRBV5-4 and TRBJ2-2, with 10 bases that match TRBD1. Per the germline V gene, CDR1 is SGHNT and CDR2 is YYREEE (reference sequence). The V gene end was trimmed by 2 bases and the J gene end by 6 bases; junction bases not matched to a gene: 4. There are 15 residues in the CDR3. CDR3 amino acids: CASSFWDRGSGELFF. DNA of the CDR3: TGTGCCAGCAGCTTTTGGGACAGGGGTTCCGGGGAGCTGTTTTTT. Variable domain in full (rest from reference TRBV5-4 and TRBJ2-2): ETGVTQSPTHLIKTRGQQVTLRCSSQSGHNTVSWYQQALGQGPQFIFQYYREEENGRGNFPPRFSGLQFPNYSSELNVNALELDDSALYLCASSFWDRGSGELFFGEGSRLTVL.

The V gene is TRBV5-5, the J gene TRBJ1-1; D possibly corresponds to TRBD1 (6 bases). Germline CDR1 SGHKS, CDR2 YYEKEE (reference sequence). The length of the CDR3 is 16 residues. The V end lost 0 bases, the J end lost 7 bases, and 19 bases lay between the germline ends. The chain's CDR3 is CASSLEGHRGYFEAFF. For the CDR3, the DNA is TGTGCCAGCAGCTTGGAGGGACATCGGGGCTATTTTGAAGCTTTCTTT.

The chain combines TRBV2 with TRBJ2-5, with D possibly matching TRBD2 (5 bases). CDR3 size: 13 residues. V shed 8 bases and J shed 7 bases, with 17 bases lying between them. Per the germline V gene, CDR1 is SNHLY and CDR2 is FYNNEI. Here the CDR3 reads CASFMARAGTQYF. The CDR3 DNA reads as TGTGCCAGCTTCATGGCTAGGGCGGGGACCCAGTACTTC.

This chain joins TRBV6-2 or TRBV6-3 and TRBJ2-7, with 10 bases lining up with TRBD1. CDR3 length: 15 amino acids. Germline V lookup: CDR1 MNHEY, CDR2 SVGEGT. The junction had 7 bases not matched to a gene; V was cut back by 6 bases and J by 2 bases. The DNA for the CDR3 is TGTGCCAGCAGCGGCACCGGGACAGGGGCCTACGAGCAGTACTTC. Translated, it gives CASSGTGTGAYEQYF.

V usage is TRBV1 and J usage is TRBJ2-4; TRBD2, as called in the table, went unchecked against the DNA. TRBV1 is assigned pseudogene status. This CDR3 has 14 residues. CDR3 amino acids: CTSSQGLAKNIQYF. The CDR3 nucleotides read TGCACCAGCAGCCAGGGACTCGCCAAAAACATTCAGTACTTC.

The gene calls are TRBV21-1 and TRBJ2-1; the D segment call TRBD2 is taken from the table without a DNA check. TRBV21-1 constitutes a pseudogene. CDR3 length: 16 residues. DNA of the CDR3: TGTGCCAGCAGCAAAGCGGACGGGATGTCCTACAATGAGCAGTTCTTC. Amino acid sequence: CASSKADGMSYNEQFF.

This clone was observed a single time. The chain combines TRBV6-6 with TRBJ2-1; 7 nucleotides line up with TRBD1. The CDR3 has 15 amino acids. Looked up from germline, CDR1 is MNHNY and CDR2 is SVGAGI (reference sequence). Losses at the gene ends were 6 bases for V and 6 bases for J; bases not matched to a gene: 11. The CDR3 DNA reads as TGTGCCAGCAGCCCCCAGGGGGAGCTGAGCAATGAGCAGTTCTTC. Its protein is CASSPQGELSNEQFF.

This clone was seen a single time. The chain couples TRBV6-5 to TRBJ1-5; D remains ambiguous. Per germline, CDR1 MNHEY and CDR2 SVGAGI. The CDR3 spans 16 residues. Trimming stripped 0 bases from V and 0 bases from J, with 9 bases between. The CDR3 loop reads CASSYSTPYSNQPQHF. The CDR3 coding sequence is TGTGCCAGCAGTTACTCAACACCTTATAGCAATCAGCCCCAGCATTTT.

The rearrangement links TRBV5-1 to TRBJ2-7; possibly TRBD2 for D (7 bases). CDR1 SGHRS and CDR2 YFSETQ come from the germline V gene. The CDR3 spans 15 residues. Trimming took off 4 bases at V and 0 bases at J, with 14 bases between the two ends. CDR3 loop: CASSLTGGSSYEQYF. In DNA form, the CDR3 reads TGCGCCAGCAGCCTCACGGGGGGCAGCTCCTACGAGCAGTACTTC.

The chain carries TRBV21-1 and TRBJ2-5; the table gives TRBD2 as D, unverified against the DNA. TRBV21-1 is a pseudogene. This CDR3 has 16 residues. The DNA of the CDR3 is TGTGCCAGCAGCAAAGCAAGCGGGAGGGCGGCGGAGACCCAGTACTTC. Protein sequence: CASSKASGRAAETQYF.

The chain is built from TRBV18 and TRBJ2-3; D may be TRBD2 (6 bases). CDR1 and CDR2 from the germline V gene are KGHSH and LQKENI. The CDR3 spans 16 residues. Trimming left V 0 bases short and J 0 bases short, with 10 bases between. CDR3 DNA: TGTGCCAGCTCACCACCAGGGACTTCTAGCACAGATACGCAGTATTTT. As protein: CASSPPGTSSTDTQYF.

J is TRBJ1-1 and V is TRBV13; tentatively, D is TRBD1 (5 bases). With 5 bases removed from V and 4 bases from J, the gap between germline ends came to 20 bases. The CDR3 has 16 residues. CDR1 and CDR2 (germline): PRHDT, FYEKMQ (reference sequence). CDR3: CASSPYMGTGRTEAFF. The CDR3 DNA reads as TGTGCCAGCAGCCCCTATATGGGAACAGGACGCACTGAAGCTTTCTTT.

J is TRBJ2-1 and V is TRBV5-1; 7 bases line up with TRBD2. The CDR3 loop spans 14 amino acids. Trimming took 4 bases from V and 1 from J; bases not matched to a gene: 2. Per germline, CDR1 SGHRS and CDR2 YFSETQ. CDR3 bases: TGCGCCAGCAGCACCGGGGGGTCCTACAATGAGCAGTTCTTC. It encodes CASSTGGSYNEQFF.

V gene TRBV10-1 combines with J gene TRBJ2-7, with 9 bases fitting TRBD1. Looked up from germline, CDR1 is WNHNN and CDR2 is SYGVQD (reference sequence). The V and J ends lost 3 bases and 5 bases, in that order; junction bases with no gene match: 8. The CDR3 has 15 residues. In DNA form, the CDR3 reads TGCGCCAGCAGTGACCCCGGGACAGGGAAACACGAGCAGTACTTC. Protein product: CASSDPGTGKHEQYF.

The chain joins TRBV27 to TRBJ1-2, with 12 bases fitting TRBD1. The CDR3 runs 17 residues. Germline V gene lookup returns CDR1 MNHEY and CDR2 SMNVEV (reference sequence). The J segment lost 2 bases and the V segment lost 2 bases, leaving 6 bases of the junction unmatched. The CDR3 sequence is CASSLLGQGAHNYGYTF. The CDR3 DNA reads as TGTGCCAGCAGTTTACTGGGACAGGGGGCTCACAACTATGGCTACACCTTC.

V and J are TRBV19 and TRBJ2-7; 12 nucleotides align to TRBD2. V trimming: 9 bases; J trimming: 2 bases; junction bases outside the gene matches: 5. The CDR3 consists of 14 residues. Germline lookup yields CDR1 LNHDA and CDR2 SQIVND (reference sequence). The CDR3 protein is CASPGLAGAYEQYF. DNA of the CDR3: TGTGCCAGCCCGGGACTAGCGGGTGCCTACGAGCAGTACTTC.

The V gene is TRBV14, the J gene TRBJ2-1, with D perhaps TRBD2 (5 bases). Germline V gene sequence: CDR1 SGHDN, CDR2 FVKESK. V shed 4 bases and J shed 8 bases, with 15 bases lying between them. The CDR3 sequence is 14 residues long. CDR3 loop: CASSPGLGRYEQFF. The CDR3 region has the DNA TGTGCCAGCAGCCCCGGACTTGGCCGTTATGAGCAGTTCTTC. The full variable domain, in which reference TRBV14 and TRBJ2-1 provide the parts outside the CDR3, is EAGVTQFPSHSVIEKGQTVTLRCDPISGHDNLYWYRRVMGKEIKFLLHFVKESKQDESGMPNNRFLAERTGGTYSTLKVQPAELEDSGVYFCASSPGLGRYEQFFGPGTRLTVL.

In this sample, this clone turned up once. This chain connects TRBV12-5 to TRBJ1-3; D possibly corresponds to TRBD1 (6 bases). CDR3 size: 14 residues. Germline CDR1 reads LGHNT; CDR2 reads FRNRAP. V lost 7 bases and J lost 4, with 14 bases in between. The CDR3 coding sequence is TGTGCTAGTGCCGAACAGGGAACCGGAAACACCATATATTTT. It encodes CASAEQGTGNTIYF.

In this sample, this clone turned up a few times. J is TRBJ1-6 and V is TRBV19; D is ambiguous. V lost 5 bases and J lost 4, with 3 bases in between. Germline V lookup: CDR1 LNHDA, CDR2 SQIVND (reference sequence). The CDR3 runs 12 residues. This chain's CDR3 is CASSQYNSPLHF. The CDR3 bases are TGTGCCAGTAGTCAGTATAATTCACCCCTCCACTTT.

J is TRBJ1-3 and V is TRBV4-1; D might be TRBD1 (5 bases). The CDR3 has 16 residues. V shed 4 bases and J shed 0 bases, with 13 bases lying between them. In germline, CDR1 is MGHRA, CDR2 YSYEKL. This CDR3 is CASSLSDSYSGNTIYF. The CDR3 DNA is TGCGCCAGCAGCCTCAGTGACAGTTACTCTGGAAACACCATATATTTT.

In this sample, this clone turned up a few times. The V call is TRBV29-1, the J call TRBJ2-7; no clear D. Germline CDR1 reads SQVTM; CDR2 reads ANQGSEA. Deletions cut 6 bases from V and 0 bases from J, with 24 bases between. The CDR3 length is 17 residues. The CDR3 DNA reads TGCAGCGTCCGAACAGACGGTCGTATACCGAGCTCCTACGAGCAGTACTTC. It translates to CSVRTDGRIPSSYEQYF.

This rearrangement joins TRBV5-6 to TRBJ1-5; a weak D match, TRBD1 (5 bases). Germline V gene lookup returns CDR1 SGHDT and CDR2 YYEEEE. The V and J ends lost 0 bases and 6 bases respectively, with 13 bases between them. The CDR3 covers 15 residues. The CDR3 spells CASSLGGGAAQPQHF. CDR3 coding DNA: TGTGCCAGCAGCTTGGGAGGAGGGGCGGCTCAGCCCCAGCATTTT.

CDR3 sequence (DNA): TGTGCCAGCAGCCTTGACAGAGTTGAAGCTTTCTTT. Residues: CASSLDRVEAFF. The chain recombines TRBV7-9 with TRBJ1-1; D might be TRBD1 (5 bases). This CDR3 contains 12 residues. V was cut by 5 bases and J by 7 bases, with 11 bases left in between. CDR1 SEHNR and CDR2 FQNEAQ come from the germline V gene (reference sequence).

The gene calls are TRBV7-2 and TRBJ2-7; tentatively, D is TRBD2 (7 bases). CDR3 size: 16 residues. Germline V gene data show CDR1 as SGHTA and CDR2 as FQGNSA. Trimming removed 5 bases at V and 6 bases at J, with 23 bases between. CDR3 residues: CASSLTGSSGKVEQYF. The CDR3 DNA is TGTGCCAGCAGCCTGACAGGATCAAGCGGGAAGGTCGAGCAGTACTTC.